The clone carrying this T cell receptor beta chain was counted many times. As yet, its antigen is unknown. Unique molecular identifiers were incorporated when the TCRbeta library was constructed. MiXCR, applied by TCRdb to the PCR reads, yields one record per CDR3 protein. The profile shows about a million distinct CDR3 sequences, about 29% of them singletons. This entry belongs to a study of T-cell reconstitution after alpha-beta-depleted transplantation in children. Findings and caveats of the study: Day-60 TCRbeta diversity that was high in some patients was derived from surviving recipient T cells and thymic progenitors. Expanded clones from the graft, numbering several hundred, reportedly supplied alpha-beta T cells about two months after transplant. T-cell numbers and diversity one year post-transplant derived largely from freshly generated T cells.

Trimming pared 6 bases from V and 3 bases from J, leaving 12 bases between. This CDR3 is built from 13 residues. Germline V gene data show CDR1 as ENHRY and CDR2 as SYGVKD. The rearrangement links TRBV10-3 to TRBJ2-7; D gene uncertain. The TCR sequence derives from a boy less than two years old who had a stem cell transplant for SCID, so the T cells may come from the graft donor. The sequencing here drew on PBMCs, mostly from graft donor cells, taken 360 days after TCRalphabeta/CD19-depleted stem cell transplant. CDR3 sequence (DNA): TGTGCCATCAGGTCGGGCCTCCTCTACGAGCAGTACTTC. Residues: CAIRSGLLYEQYF.